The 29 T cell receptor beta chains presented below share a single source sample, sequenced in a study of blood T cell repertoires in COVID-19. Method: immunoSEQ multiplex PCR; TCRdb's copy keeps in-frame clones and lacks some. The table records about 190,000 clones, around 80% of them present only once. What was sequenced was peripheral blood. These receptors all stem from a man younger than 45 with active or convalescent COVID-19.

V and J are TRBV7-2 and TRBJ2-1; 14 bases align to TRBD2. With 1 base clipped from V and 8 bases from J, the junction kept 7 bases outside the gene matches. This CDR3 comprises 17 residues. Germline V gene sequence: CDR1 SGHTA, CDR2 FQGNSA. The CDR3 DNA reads TGTGCCAGCAGCTTAGGCCCGGGACTAGCGGGAGCCGATGAGCAGTTCTTC. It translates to CASSLGPGLAGADEQFF.

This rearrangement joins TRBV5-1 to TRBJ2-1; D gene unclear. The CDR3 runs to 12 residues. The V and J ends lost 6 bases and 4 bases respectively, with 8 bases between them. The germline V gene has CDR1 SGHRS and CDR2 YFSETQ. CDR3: CASTQTYNEQFF. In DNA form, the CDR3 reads TGCGCCAGCACCCAGACATACAATGAGCAGTTCTTC.

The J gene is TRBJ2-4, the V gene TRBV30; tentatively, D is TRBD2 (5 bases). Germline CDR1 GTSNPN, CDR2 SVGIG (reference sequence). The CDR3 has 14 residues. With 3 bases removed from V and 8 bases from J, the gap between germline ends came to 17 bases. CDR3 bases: TGTGCCTGGAGACTCGGCCCGGCCGGGGACATTCAGTACTTC. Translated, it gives CAWRLGPAGDIQYF.

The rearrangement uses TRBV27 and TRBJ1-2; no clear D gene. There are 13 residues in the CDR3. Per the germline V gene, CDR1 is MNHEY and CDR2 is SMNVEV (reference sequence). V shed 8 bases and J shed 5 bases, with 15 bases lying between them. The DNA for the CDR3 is TGTGCCAGCTCGGCGGCTTTGTTTTATGGCTACACCTTC. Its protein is CASSAALFYGYTF.

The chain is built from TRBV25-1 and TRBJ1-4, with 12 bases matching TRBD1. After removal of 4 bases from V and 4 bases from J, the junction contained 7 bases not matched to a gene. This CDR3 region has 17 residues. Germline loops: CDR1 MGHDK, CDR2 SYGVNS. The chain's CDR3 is CASSGRDRGHDNEKLFF. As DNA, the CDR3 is TGTGCCAGCAGTGGAAGGGACAGGGGGCACGATAATGAAAAACTGTTTTTT.

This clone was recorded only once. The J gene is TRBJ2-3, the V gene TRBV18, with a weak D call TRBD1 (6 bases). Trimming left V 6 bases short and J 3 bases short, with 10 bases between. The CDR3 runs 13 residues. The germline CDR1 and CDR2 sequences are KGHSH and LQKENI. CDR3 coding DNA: TGTGCCAGCTCGCTTACAGGGACAGATACGCAGTATTTT. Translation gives CASSLTGTDTQYF.

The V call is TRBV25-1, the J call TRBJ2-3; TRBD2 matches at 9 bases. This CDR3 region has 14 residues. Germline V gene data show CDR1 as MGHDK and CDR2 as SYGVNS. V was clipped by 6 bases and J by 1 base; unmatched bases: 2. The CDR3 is CASSERGGTDTQYF. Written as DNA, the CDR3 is TGTGCCAGCAGCGAGCGGGGGGGCACAGATACGCAGTATTTT. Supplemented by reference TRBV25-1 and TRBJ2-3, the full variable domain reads EADIYQTPRYLVIGTGKKITLECSQTMGHDKMYWYQQDPGMELHLIHYSYGVNSTEKGDLSSESTVSRIRTEHFPLTLESARPSHTSQYLCASSERGGTDTQYFGPGTRLTVL.

CDR3 bases: TGTGCCAGCAGAGGGACAGGGGACTATGGCTACACCTTC. It translates to CASRGTGDYGYTF. The chain combines TRBV6-4 with TRBJ1-2; 10 bases match TRBD1. V lost 6 bases and J lost 3; bases outside the gene matches: 1. The germline CDR1 and CDR2 sequences are MRHNA and SNTAGT. The CDR3 consists of 13 residues.

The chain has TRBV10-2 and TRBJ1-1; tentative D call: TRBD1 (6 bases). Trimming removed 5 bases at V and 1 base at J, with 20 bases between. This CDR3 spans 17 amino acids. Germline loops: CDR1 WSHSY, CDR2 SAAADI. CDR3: CASSQFLTGQTNTEAFF. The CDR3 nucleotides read TGCGCCAGCAGTCAATTTCTAACGGGACAAACGAACACTGAAGCTTTCTTT.

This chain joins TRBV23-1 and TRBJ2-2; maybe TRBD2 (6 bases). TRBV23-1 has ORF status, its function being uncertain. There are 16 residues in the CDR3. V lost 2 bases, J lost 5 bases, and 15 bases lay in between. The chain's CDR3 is CASSQKGRGGTGELFF. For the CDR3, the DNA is TGCGCCAGCAGTCAAAAGGGGCGGGGCGGGACCGGGGAGCTGTTTTTT.

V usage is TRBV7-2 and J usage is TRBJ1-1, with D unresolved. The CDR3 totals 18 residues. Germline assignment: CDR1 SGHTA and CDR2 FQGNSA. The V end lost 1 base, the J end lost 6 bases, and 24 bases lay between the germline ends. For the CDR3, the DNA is TGTGCCAGCAGCTTAGGAGGGCGCTCGGGGTCCACAGCGGCTGAAGCTTTCTTT. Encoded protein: CASSLGGRSGSTAAEAFF. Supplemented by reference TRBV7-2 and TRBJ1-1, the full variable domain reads GAGVSQSPSNKVTEKGKDVELRCDPISGHTALYWYRQSLGQGLEFLIYFQGNSAPDKSGLPSDRFSAERTGGSVSTLTIQRTQQEDSAVYLCASSLGGRSGSTAAEAFFGQGTRLTVV.

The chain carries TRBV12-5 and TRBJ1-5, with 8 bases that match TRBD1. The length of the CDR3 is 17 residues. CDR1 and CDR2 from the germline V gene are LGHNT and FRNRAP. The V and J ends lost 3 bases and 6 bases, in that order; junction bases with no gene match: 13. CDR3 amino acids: CASGFYSGQGVPQPQHF. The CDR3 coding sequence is TGTGCTAGTGGTTTTTATTCAGGACAGGGCGTTCCTCAGCCCCAGCATTTT. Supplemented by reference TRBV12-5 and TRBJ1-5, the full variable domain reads DARVTQTPRHKVTEMGQEVTMRCQPILGHNTVFWYRQTMMQGLELLAYFRNRAPLDDSGMPKDRFSAEMPDATLATLKIQPSEPRDSAVYFCASGFYSGQGVPQPQHFGDGTRLSIL.

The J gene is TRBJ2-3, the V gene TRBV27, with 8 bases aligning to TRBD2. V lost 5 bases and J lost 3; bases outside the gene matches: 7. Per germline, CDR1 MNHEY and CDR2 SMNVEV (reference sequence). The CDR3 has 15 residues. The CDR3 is CASSRTGGFTDTQYF. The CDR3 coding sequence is TGTGCCAGCAGTAGAACGGGGGGGTTTACAGATACGCAGTATTTT.

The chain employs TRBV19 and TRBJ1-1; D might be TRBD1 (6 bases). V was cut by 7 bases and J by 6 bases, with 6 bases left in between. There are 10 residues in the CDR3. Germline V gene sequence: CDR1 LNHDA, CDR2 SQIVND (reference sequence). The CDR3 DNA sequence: TGTGCCAGTAAGGGGGCTGAAGCTTTCTTT. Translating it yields CASKGAEAFF.

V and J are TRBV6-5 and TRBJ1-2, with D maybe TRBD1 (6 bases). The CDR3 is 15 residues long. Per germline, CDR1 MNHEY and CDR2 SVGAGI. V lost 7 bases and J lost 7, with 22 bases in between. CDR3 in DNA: TGTGCCAGCACGCCAGGTGGGGGCGGATTGCCTGGCTACACCTTC. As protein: CASTPGGGGLPGYTF.

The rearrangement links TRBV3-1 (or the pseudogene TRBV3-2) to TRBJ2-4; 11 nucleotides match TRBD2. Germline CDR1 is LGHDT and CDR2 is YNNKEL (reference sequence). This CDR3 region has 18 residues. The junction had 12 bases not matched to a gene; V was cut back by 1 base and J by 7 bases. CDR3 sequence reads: CASSQVGLAGGRANIQYF. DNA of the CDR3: TGTGCCAGCAGCCAAGTCGGGCTAGCGGGAGGCCGGGCTAACATTCAGTACTTC.

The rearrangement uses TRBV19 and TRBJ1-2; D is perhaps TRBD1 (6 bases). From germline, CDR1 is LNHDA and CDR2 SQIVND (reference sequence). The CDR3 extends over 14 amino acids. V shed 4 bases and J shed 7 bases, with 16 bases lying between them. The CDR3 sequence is CASSTTRGAGGYTF. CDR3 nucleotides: TGTGCCAGTAGTACCACCCGGGGGGCGGGTGGCTACACCTTC.

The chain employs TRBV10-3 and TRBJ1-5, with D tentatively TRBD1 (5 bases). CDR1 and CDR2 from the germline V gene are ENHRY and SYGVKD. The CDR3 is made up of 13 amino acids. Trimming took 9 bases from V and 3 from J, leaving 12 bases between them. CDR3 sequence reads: CAIAPDTNQPQHF. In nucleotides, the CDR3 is TGTGCCATAGCTCCGGACACCAATCAGCCCCAGCATTTT.

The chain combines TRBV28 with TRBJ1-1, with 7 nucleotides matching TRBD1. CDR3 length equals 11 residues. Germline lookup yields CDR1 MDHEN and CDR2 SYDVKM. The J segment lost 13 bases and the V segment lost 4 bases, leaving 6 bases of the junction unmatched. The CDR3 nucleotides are TGTGCCAGCAGTTGGACAGGATTAAGTTTCTTT. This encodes CASSWTGLSFF.

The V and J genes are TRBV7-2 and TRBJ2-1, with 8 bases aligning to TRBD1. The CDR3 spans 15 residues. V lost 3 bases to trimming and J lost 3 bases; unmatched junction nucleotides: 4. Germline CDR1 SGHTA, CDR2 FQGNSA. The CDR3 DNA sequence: TGTGCCAGCAGCTTTCCAGGACAGGGCTACAATGAGCAGTTCTTC. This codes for CASSFPGQGYNEQFF.

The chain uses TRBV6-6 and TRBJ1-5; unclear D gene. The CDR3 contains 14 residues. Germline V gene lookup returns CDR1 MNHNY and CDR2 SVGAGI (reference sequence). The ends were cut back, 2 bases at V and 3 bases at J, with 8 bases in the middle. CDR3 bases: TGTGCCAGCAGTTACCCAGAGGACAATCAGCCCCAGCATTTT. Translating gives CASSYPEDNQPQHF.

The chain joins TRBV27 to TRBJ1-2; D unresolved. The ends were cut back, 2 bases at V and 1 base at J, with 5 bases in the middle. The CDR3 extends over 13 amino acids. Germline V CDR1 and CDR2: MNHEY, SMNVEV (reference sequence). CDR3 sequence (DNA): TGTGCCAGCAGTTTAAGCGGTAACTATGGCTACACCTTC. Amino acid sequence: CASSLSGNYGYTF.

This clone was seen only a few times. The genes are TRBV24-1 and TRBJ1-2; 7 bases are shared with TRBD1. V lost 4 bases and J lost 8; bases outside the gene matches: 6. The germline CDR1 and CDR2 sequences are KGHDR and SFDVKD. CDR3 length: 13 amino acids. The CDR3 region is CATSEADRLGYTF. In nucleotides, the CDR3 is TGTGCCACCAGTGAGGCGGACAGGCTGGGCTACACCTTC.

This CDR3 is CSATDTVEQYV. The CDR3 DNA follows: TGCAGTGCCACCGACACCGTCGAGCAGTACGTC. The rearrangement joins TRBV20-1 to TRBJ2-7; D is unresolved. Trimming left V 6 bases short and J 6 bases short, with 12 bases between. CDR3 length: 11 residues. In germline, CDR1 is DFQATT, CDR2 SNEGSKA (reference sequence).

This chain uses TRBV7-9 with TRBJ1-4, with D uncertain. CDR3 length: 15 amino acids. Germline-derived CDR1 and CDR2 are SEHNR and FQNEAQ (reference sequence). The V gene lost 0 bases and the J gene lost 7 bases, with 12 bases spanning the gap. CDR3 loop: CASSLALWATEKLFF. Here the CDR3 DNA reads TGTGCCAGCAGCTTAGCGCTTTGGGCGACTGAAAAACTGTTTTTT.

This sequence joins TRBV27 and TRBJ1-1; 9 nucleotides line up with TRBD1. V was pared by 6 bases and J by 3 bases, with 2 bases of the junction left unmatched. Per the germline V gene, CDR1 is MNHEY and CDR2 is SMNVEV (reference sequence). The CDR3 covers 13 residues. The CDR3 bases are TGTGCCAGCAGCACAGGGGGCGACACTGAAGCTTTCTTT. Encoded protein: CASSTGGDTEAFF.

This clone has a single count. The CDR3, as DNA: TGTGCCAGCAGTGACCCCGGGAGGCAGCCCCAGCATTTT. It yields the protein CASSDPGRQPQHF. The chain has TRBV28 and TRBJ1-5; unclear D gene. V was trimmed by 5 bases and J by 7 bases, leaving 12 bases between them. CDR3 length equals 13 residues. In germline, CDR1 is MDHEN, CDR2 SYDVKM. Variable domain in full (rest from reference TRBV28 and TRBJ1-5): DVKVTQSSRYLVKRTGEKVFLECVQDMDHENMFWYRQDPGLGLRLIYFSYDVKMKEKGDIPEGYSVSREKKERFSLILESASTNQTSMYLCASSDPGRQPQHFGDGTRLSIL.

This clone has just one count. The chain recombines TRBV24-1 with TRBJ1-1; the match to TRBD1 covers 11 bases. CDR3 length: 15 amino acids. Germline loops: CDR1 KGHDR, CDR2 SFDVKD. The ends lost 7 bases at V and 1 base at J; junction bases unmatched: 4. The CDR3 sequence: CATRDRGQGNTEAFF. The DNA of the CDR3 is TGTGCCACCAGGGACAGGGGGCAAGGGAACACTGAAGCTTTCTTT.

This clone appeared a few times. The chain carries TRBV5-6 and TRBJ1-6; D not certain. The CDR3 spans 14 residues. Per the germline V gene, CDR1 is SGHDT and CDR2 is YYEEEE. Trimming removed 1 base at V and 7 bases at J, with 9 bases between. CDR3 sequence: CASSLRLTNSPLHF. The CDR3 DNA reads TGTGCCAGCAGCTTGAGACTTACCAATTCACCCCTCCACTTT.